This T cell receptor beta chain was obtained from a study of graft-versus-host responses after intestinal transplantation (dated by TCRdb to about 2021). Background for the entire study: The transplants that recipients got were multivisceral, liver-intestinal, or isolated intestinal. Every recipient was given anti-thymocyte globulin induction, then maintenance tacrolimus and steroids for about 3 years. Bulk TCR-beta CDR3 sequencing was used to track graft-versus-host and host-versus-graft alloreactive T cell clones in the graft, circulation and bone marrow after intestinal transplantation. Alloreactive clones were identified by sequencing pre-transplant mixed lymphocyte reaction products and comparing these products with unstimulated pre-transplant donor and recipient T cells. Of the 20 to 30 intestinal transplant recipients enrolled in the cohort, one of whom was a retransplant, a few patients without pretransplant specimens were excluded. A peak of at least 4% donor T cells among recipient peripheral blood mononuclear cells was the definition used for donor T cell macrochimerism. Rather than going through the commercial service, samples from three later patients were sequenced in-house on an Illumina MiSeq and processed with MiXCR.

CDR1 LNHDA and CDR2 SQIVND were looked up in the germline V gene (reference sequence). The CDR3 spans 16 residues, from the cysteine through the phenylalanine. Left in the record is the CDR3 DNA by itself, 48 bases read in frame from the first base. V loses 8 bases of germline sequence and J loses 3 bases, and the interval between the two ends is 19 bases. The library was generated by the immunoSEQ multiplex PCR assay. For most patients, genomic DNA was isolated with the Qiagen DNeasy Blood and Tissue Kit and shipped frozen to Adaptive Biotechnologies for TCR sequencing. Adaptive Biotechnologies carried out high-throughput TCR-beta CDR3 sequencing of genomic DNA for most patients. The original methods were these. Adaptive's ImmunoSEQ software was the source of the TCR sequencing data for approximately 18 patients, while three other patients were processed with MiXCR and VDJtools. To correct CD4 versus CD8 sorting errors, any sequence found in both subsets at a frequency ratio below 5:1 was removed. CDR3 nucleotide sequences shared between donor and recipient were removed because their origin could not be assigned. To be classed as alloreactive, a clone needed at least 2-fold expansion over unstimulated cells and a minimum CFSE-low frequency of 0.002% (template counts) or 0.001% (read counts). Mappable clones were those detected in sequenced pre-transplant spleen, lymph node, or MLR CFSE-low populations of the donor or recipient. The cumulative frequency of alloreactive clones was calculated as a percentage of all sequences, weighted by copy number. TCRdb obtained this table from immuneACCESS and retained in-frame rearrangements with V and J assigned. These tables miss some clones; where compared with another copy, unresolved V genes account for less than half of the shortfall, and the remainder is unexplained. The V and J calls and the clone size are those of that table, but D and trimming were determined from the DNA. Within this sample are roughly 90,000 clones, with around 93% of them counted one time only. The ten largest clones represent 0.35% of the sample.

Broader findings and caveats from the paper: Patients with donor T cell macrochimerism had high GvH to HvG T cell clonal ratios in their allografts. The conclusions were limited by the relatively low number and heterogeneity of the intestinal transplant patients. Early after transplant, declines in HvG clones were associated with peak levels of circulating GvH clones. GvH clones turned up in recipient bone marrow, with some appearing earlier in ileal mucosa or blood, a pattern consistent with an intestinal mucosal origin.

About this clone: Its specific antigen is unknown. Per-base quality was not reported, and no clone a single base away is much larger than it.

The time point label for this specimen denotes: cells obtained before transplantation from donor or recipient. CD3+CD4+ and CD3+CD8+ populations were FACS-sorted from unstimulated pre-transplant donor and recipient cells taken from spleen or lymph nodes. The chain joins TRBV19 to TRBJ2-2, with TRBD2 tentatively as D gene (6 bases match). Here the sequenced sample was unstimulated CD4+ T cells sorted from spleen or lymph node cells, taken before transplant. The receptor comes from a human donor who was the organ donor for an intestinal transplant. This receptor has the CDR3 CASSRGWGGDTGELFF. The base sequence is TGTGCCAGTTCCCGGGGCTGGGGAGGCGACACCGGGGAGCTGTTTTTT.